These 22 T cell receptor beta chains share one sample of origin, sequenced in a study of shared clonotypes between healthy human individuals. TCRdb's copy holds only in-frame clones and misses some; the assay was immunoSEQ multiplex PCR. The sample lists about 1.1 million clones, approximately 77% seen once, with about 0.89% in the top ten. The sequenced sample consisted of memory CD4+ T cells from PBMCs. Indicated subset: CD45RA-negative fraction. The origin of the receptors is a man between 18 and 35 years old in good health. Some clones in this sample may be carry-over from other donors' samples.

Comments on this clone: A far larger clone differs by one base, so this is likely a read error. The same CDR3 can be traced to other DNA sequences in this sample. The chain couples TRBV20-1 to TRBJ2-7, with no clear D. The V gene lost 6 bases and the J gene lost 4 bases, with 7 bases spanning the gap. The CDR3 covers 10 residues. Germline V lookup: CDR1 DFQATT, CDR2 SNEGSKA (reference sequence). CDR3 in amino acids: CSALRYEQYF. The CDR3 nucleotides are TGCAGTGCCTTAAGGTACGAGCAGTACTTC.

The rearrangement links TRBV5-4 to TRBJ2-3; D is possibly TRBD1 (5 bases). The germline gives CDR1 SGHNT, CDR2 YYREEE (reference sequence). The CDR3 loop spans 15 amino acids. V was cut by 1 base and J by 3 bases, with 12 bases left in between. The CDR3 loop reads CASSLRQGRTDTQYF. CDR3 nucleotides: TGTGCCAGCAGCTTGCGTCAGGGAAGGACAGATACGCAGTATTTT. Based on the CDR3 plus reference TRBV5-4 and TRBJ2-3, the full variable domain is ETGVTQSPTHLIKTRGQQVTLRCSSQSGHNTVSWYQQALGQGPQFIFQYYREEENGRGNFPPRFSGLQFPNYSSELNVNALELDDSALYLCASSLRQGRTDTQYFGPGTRLTVL.

This clone has ten or more counts. The V call is TRBV30, the J call TRBJ2-1, with 9 bases aligning to TRBD1. Germline V gene sequence: CDR1 GTSNPN, CDR2 SVGIG (reference sequence). This CDR3 contains 13 residues. Trimming took 3 bases from V and 6 from J; bases not matched to a gene: 3. In DNA, the CDR3 is TGTGCCTGGAGGAGGACAGGGGTCAATGAGCAGTTCTTC. Translated, it gives CAWRRTGVNEQFF.

V gene TRBV14 combines with J gene TRBJ2-4; 8 positions match TRBD1. CDR1 and CDR2 from the germline V gene are SGHDN and FVKESK. The CDR3 spans 16 residues. V lost 3 bases to trimming and J lost 9 bases; unmatched junction nucleotides: 13. The CDR3 DNA follows: TGTGCCAGCAGCCAGCTTTCCGGGACAGGCCGCCTCATTCAGTACTTC. It codes for CASSQLSGTGRLIQYF.

This rearrangement joins TRBV7-2 to TRBJ2-3; 7 positions agree with TRBD2. Germline trimming cut 4 bases from V and 2 bases from J; bases unmatched to any gene: 9. The CDR3 totals 16 residues. Germline CDR1 reads SGHTA; CDR2 reads FQGNSA. CDR3 sequence (DNA): TGTGCCAGCAGCTCCTACTCCGGGACTATCACAGATACGCAGTATTTT. It encodes CASSSYSGTITDTQYF.

The chain is built from TRBV15 and TRBJ1-2; D not resolved. There are 13 residues in the CDR3. The germline CDR1 and CDR2 sequences are LNHNV and YYDKDF (reference sequence). V was trimmed by 5 bases and J by 2 bases, leaving 9 bases between them. The CDR3 sequence is CATSRGGNYGYTF. The CDR3 DNA follows: TGTGCCACCAGCCGCGGAGGGAACTATGGCTACACCTTC.

CDR3 residues: CASSRGTGGYGYTF. As DNA, the CDR3 is TGCGCCAGCAGCCGGGGAACAGGGGGCTATGGCTACACCTTC. V usage is TRBV5-1 and J usage is TRBJ1-2, with 8 nucleotides matching TRBD1. Germline V lookup: CDR1 SGHRS, CDR2 YFSETQ. The CDR3 covers 14 residues. V was pared by 4 bases and J by 4 bases, with 6 bases of the junction left unmatched.

This clone was counted between two and nine times. This rearrangement joins TRBV29-1 to TRBJ1-1; tentatively, D is TRBD1 (5 bases). Trimming removed 5 bases at V and 4 bases at J, with 8 bases between. Germline CDR1 reads SQVTM; CDR2 reads ANQGSEA. The CDR3 length is 11 residues. CDR3 DNA: TGCAGCGTTTCCAGGGTCACTGAAGCTTTCTTT. This gives the protein CSVSRVTEAFF.

This clone was seen a single time. The chain links TRBV14 to TRBJ2-3; the D gene is possibly TRBD1 (6 bases). Germline CDR1 reads SGHDN; CDR2 reads FVKESK. This CDR3 contains 16 residues. Trimming took 3 bases from V and 0 from J, leaving 13 bases between them. CDR3 loop: CASSQQGYPSTDTQYF. The CDR3 nucleotides are TGTGCCAGCAGCCAGCAGGGGTACCCGAGCACAGATACGCAGTATTTT.

The chain links TRBV27 to TRBJ2-7; D not resolved. Trimming took 6 bases from V and 2 from J, leaving 8 bases between them. Germline V gene data show CDR1 as MNHEY and CDR2 as SMNVEV (reference sequence). This CDR3 contains 12 residues. CDR3: CASSDKPYEQYF. As DNA, the CDR3 is TGTGCCAGCAGCGACAAGCCCTACGAGCAGTACTTC.

The V and J genes are TRBV27 and TRBJ1-2, with 11 positions matching TRBD1. Germline CDR1 is MNHEY and CDR2 is SMNVEV (reference sequence). This CDR3 contains 14 residues. With 6 bases clipped from V and 7 bases from J, the junction kept 7 bases outside the gene matches. As DNA, the CDR3 is TGTGCCAGCAGAATTACCGGGACAGGGGGTGGCTACACCTTC. Its translation is CASRITGTGGGYTF.

The V call is TRBV11-2, the J call TRBJ2-2; TRBD2 matches 9 bases. CDR1 is SGHAT, CDR2 FQNNGV, per germline. J was trimmed by 2 bases and V by 7 bases; bases with no gene match: 5. This CDR3 spans 15 amino acids. The CDR3 here is CASIRLAANTGELFF. In nucleotides, the CDR3 is TGTGCCAGCATCCGACTAGCGGCAAACACCGGGGAGCTGTTTTTT.

The chain uses TRBV27 and TRBJ2-2; D might be TRBD1 (5 bases). This CDR3 contains 17 residues. Trimming removed 0 bases from V and 6 bases from J, with 17 bases in between. CDR1 and CDR2 (germline): MNHEY, SMNVEV (reference sequence). CDR3 coding DNA: TGTGCCAGCAGTTTATCCGCACTGGACACATTCCCCGGGGAGCTGTTTTTT. Encoded protein: CASSLSALDTFPGELFF.

CDR3 nucleotides: TGTGCCAGCAGTGAAGTCCCGCCAGATTTGGTCGGGGAGCTGTTTTTT. It is translated as CASSEVPPDLVGELFF. V usage is TRBV2 and J usage is TRBJ2-2; D gene unclear. There are 16 residues in the CDR3. Trimming removed 1 base from V and 7 bases from J, with 16 bases in between. Germline V lookup: CDR1 SNHLY, CDR2 FYNNEI.

The sample holds one count of this clone. This chain uses TRBV2 with TRBJ1-2; TRBD1 matches at 9 bases. The CDR3 contains 13 residues. Unmatched junction bases numbered 2, after V lost 6 bases and J lost 3 bases. Germline lookup yields CDR1 SNHLY and CDR2 FYNNEI. The CDR3 loop is CASRTGGDYGYTF. For the CDR3, the DNA is TGTGCCAGCAGGACAGGGGGGGACTATGGCTACACCTTC. Variable domain in full (rest from reference TRBV2 and TRBJ1-2): EPEVTQTPSHQVTQMGQEVILRCVPISNHLYFYWYRQILGQKVEFLVSFYNNEISEKSEIFDDQFSVERPDGSNFTLKIRSTKLEDSAMYFCASRTGGDYGYTFGSGTRLTVV.

The DNA of the CDR3 is TGCGCCAGCAGCCAAGATGTCGGCAGGGGCTATGGCTACACCTTC. Translation gives CASSQDVGRGYGYTF. The chain is built from TRBV4-1 and TRBJ1-2; a possible D gene is TRBD1 (6 bases). Between the trimmed V and J ends, which lost 0 bases and 4 bases, there was a span of 12 bases. The CDR3 is made up of 15 amino acids. Germline CDR1 MGHRA, CDR2 YSYEKL.

The chain joins TRBV9 to TRBJ2-7, with no clear D. This CDR3 is built from 13 residues. Germline CDR1 is SGDLS and CDR2 is YYNGEE. Trimming took off 1 base at V and 6 bases at J, with 11 bases between the two ends. The CDR3 nucleotides read TGTGCCAGCAGCGTAACAGCGCGAGCCGAGCAGTACTTC. It yields the protein CASSVTARAEQYF.

The chain links TRBV5-4 to TRBJ2-3, with 8 bases identical to TRBD2. Germline lookup yields CDR1 SGHNT and CDR2 YYREEE (reference sequence). This CDR3 contains 15 residues. After removal of 1 base from V and 3 bases from J, the junction contained 4 bases not matched to a gene. The CDR3 is CASSLYAGGTDTQYF. The CDR3 DNA reads TGTGCCAGCAGCTTGTATGCGGGAGGTACAGATACGCAGTATTTT.

The gene calls are TRBV6-6 and TRBJ2-5; D is undetermined. V was clipped by 2 bases and J by 1 base, with 11 bases between them. The CDR3 is 15 residues long. The germline gives CDR1 MNHNY, CDR2 SVGAGI (reference sequence). The chain's CDR3 is CASSYVNLGQETQYF. CDR3 nucleotides: TGTGCCAGCAGTTACGTCAACTTGGGCCAAGAGACCCAGTACTTC.

The chain employs TRBV5-4 and TRBJ1-1; D unclear. The CDR3 sequence is 13 residues long. The V and J ends lost 4 bases and 2 bases respectively, with 9 bases between them. Germline V gives CDR1 SGHNT, CDR2 YYREEE (reference sequence). The CDR3 nucleotides are TGTGCCAGCAGCCCGGAAAGAAACACTGAAGCTTTCTTT. Protein product: CASSPERNTEAFF.

This clone was found once. The chain combines TRBV2 with TRBJ2-7; 11 nucleotides align to TRBD1. CDR3 length: 16 amino acids. Trimming at V came to 0 bases and at J to 6 bases, leaving 7 bases not matched to a gene. Germline V gene data show CDR1 as SNHLY and CDR2 as FYNNEI. As DNA, the CDR3 is TGTGCCAGCAGTGAAGCCGGACAGGGGGCGCGCTCCGAGCAGTACTTC. It encodes CASSEAGQGARSEQYF.

The chain recombines TRBV28 with TRBJ2-5; 7 bases align to TRBD1. V was pared by 10 bases and J by 5 bases, with 13 bases of the junction left unmatched. Germline assignment: CDR1 MDHEN and CDR2 SYDVKM. This CDR3 comprises 14 residues. This chain's CDR3 is CAIHQGVARETQYF. The CDR3 DNA sequence: TGTGCCATCCATCAGGGGGTAGCGCGGGAGACCCAGTACTTC.